These 16 T cell receptor beta chains originate from one sample sequenced in a study of T-cell reconstitution after alpha-beta-depleted transplantation in children. This sample's TCRbeta library carried unique molecular identifier barcodes. TCRdb recomputed calls from the PCR reads with MiXCR, one row per CDR3 protein. This table holds 500,000 to 600,000 distinct CDR3 sequences, about 31% found once. The input for sequencing was PBMCs from the stem cell graft donor, taken from the stem cell graft. Source of these receptors: a human donor who donated a stem cell graft to a child with aplastic anemia.

This clonotype was seen only a few times. The chain couples TRBV29-1 to TRBJ1-1; the match to TRBD1 covers 7 bases. V dropped 5 bases and J dropped 1; count of bases not matched to a gene: 13. This CDR3 region has 16 residues. Germline loops: CDR1 SQVTM, CDR2 ANQGSEA. CDR3 DNA: TGCAGCGTTAGGGGGCAGGGGACTTTCGAGAACACTGAAGCTTTCTTT. Translated: CSVRGQGTFENTEAFF.

The V gene is TRBV5-1, the J gene TRBJ1-2; 7 nucleotides agree with TRBD1. The CDR3 length is 15 residues. Looked up from germline, CDR1 is SGHRS and CDR2 is YFSETQ. Trimming took 4 bases from V and 3 from J; bases not matched to a gene: 9. CDR3 region: CASSPEDRPYYGYTF. For the CDR3, the DNA is TGCGCCAGCAGCCCAGAGGACAGGCCCTACTATGGCTACACCTTC.

This sequence joins TRBV18 and TRBJ2-7; 11 bases fit TRBD1. J gave up 6 bases and V 3 bases, and 7 bases lay outside the gene matches. The germline CDR1 and CDR2 sequences are KGHSH and LQKENI. The CDR3 consists of 15 residues. The CDR3 nucleotides are TGTGCCAGCTCACCTGGACAGGGGGCTTATTCCGAGCAGTACGTC. It encodes CASSPGQGAYSEQYV.

The rearrangement uses TRBV7-9 and TRBJ2-3; no reliable D call. Trimming cost V 5 bases and J 4 bases, with 10 bases left between them. Germline CDR1 SEHNR, CDR2 FQNEAQ (reference sequence). The CDR3 sequence is 13 residues long. The CDR3 here is CASSPPRADTQYF. The CDR3 nucleotides are TGTGCCAGCAGCCCTCCTAGAGCAGATACGCAGTATTTT.

The V gene is TRBV7-9, the J gene TRBJ2-1; D unclear. V was pared by 1 base and J by 8 bases, with 12 bases between. CDR3 length: 14 amino acids. Germline CDR1 SEHNR, CDR2 FQNEAQ (reference sequence). This chain's CDR3 is CASSLVARKDEQFF. CDR3 sequence (DNA): TGTGCCAGCAGCTTAGTTGCCAGGAAGGATGAGCAGTTCTTC.

This clonotype has at least ten counts. This chain links TRBV6-2 or TRBV6-3 with TRBJ1-5; unclear D gene. Germline V gene data show CDR1 as MNHEY and CDR2 as SVGEGT. V gave up 4 bases and J gave up 8 bases, with 15 bases separating them. The CDR3 consists of 14 residues. The CDR3 here is CASSSVTAAEPQHF. CDR3 in DNA: TGTGCCAGCAGTTCGGTGACGGCGGCCGAGCCCCAGCATTTT.

The gene calls are TRBV29-1 and TRBJ2-3; 13 bases fit TRBD2. CDR3 length equals 16 residues. Germline trimming cut 6 bases from V and 3 bases from J; bases unmatched to any gene: 9. In germline, CDR1 is SQVTM, CDR2 ANQGSEA. The DNA of the CDR3 is TGCAGCGTGTGCACCGGGACTAGCGGGAAGACAGATACGCAGTATTTT. Translated, it gives CSVCTGTSGKTDTQYF.

V and J are TRBV11-2 and TRBJ2-2, with a weak D call TRBD2 (5 bases). CDR1 SGHAT and CDR2 FQNNGV come from the germline V gene. V lost 0 bases, J lost 4 bases, and 15 bases lay in between. The CDR3 covers 17 residues. In DNA, the CDR3 is TGTGCCAGCAGCTTAGATGTAACGACGGGAAGCACCGGGGAGCTGTTTTTT. This gives the protein CASSLDVTTGSTGELFF.

The CDR3, as DNA: TGCAGTGCTCTAAACAGACAGGGATACACAGATACGCAGTATTTT. This gives the protein CSALNRQGYTDTQYF. J is TRBJ2-3 and V is TRBV20-1, with TRBD1 matching over 7 bases. Germline V gene lookup returns CDR1 DFQATT and CDR2 SNEGSKA (reference sequence). With 5 bases clipped from V and 2 bases from J, the junction kept 10 bases outside the gene matches. This CDR3 is 15 amino acids long.

This chain uses TRBV28 with TRBJ2-5; the match to TRBD2 covers 10 bases. The germline V gene has CDR1 MDHEN and CDR2 SYDVKM. The CDR3 runs to 16 residues. Trimming at V came to 4 bases and at J to 1 base, leaving 6 bases not matched to a gene. The CDR3 reads CASSWTSGSLQETQYF. For the CDR3, the DNA is TGTGCCAGCAGTTGGACTAGCGGCAGCCTCCAAGAGACCCAGTACTTC.

The chain couples TRBV5-1 to TRBJ1-2; no reliable D call. Deletions cut 0 bases from V and 5 bases from J, with 14 bases between. Per germline, CDR1 SGHRS and CDR2 YFSETQ. The CDR3 has 15 amino acids. The DNA for the CDR3 is TGCGCCAGCAGCTTGGCGGCACAGCCAACTTATGGCTACACCTTC. It specifies CASSLAAQPTYGYTF.

This clonotype was counted a few times. This sequence joins TRBV9 and TRBJ2-4, with D perhaps matching TRBD2 (6 bases). The germline V and J ends were trimmed by 4 bases and 5 bases, with 16 bases remaining between them. Per the germline V gene, CDR1 is SGDLS and CDR2 is YYNGEE. The length of the CDR3 is 15 residues. In nucleotides, the CDR3 is TGTGCCAGCAGCCCTGGGGGGTCGGTCCAAAACATTCAGTACTTC. Protein product: CASSPGGSVQNIQYF.

The chain joins TRBV5-1 to TRBJ2-1; 9 nucleotides match TRBD2. Germline V gene sequence: CDR1 SGHRS, CDR2 YFSETQ. After removal of 0 bases from V and 4 bases from J, the junction contained 11 bases not matched to a gene. This CDR3 region has 18 residues. Here the CDR3 DNA reads TGCGCCAGCAGCTTGGTTTCTAGCGGGACCCTGACGTACAATGAGCAGTTCTTC. Translation: CASSLVSSGTLTYNEQFF. Drawing the rest from reference TRBV5-1 and TRBJ2-1, the complete variable domain is KAGVTQTPRYLIKTRGQQVTLSCSPISGHRSVSWYQQTPGQGLQFLFEYFSETQRNKGNFPGRFSGRQFSNSRSEMNVSTLELGDSALYLCASSLVSSGTLTYNEQFFGPGTRLTVL.

This chain joins TRBV30 and TRBJ1-2; D gene ambiguous. V dropped 6 bases and J dropped 4 bases, with 9 bases sitting between them. CDR1 and CDR2 (germline): GTSNPN, SVGIG (reference sequence). The CDR3 covers 11 residues. The CDR3 loop reads CACPEGYGYTF. CDR3 DNA: TGTGCCTGCCCCGAGGGCTATGGCTACACCTTC. Looking up the rest from reference TRBV30 and TRBJ1-2 gives the full variable domain: SQTIHQWPATLVQPVGSPLSLECTVEGTSNPNLYWYRQAAGRGLQLLFYSVGIGQISSEVPQNLSASRPQDRQFILSSKKLLLSDSGFYLCACPEGYGYTFGSGTRLTVV.

J is TRBJ1-1 and V is TRBV7-9; 9 nucleotides align to TRBD1. The CDR3 has 14 residues. CDR1 SEHNR and CDR2 FQNEAQ come from the germline V gene (reference sequence). V trimming: 11 bases; J trimming: 0 bases; junction bases outside the gene matches: 7. CDR3 DNA: TGTGCCGGACGCAGGACAGGGGTGAACACTGAAGCTTTCTTT. This gives the protein CAGRRTGVNTEAFF.

This sequence joins TRBV29-1 and TRBJ2-3, with D uncertain. This CDR3 contains 14 residues. Trimming removed 4 bases from V and 3 bases from J, with 14 bases in between. Germline-derived CDR1 and CDR2 are SQVTM and ANQGSEA. For the CDR3, the DNA is TGCAGCGTTGCCGGGTTCCAAAATACAGATACGCAGTATTTT. Amino acid sequence: CSVAGFQNTDTQYF.